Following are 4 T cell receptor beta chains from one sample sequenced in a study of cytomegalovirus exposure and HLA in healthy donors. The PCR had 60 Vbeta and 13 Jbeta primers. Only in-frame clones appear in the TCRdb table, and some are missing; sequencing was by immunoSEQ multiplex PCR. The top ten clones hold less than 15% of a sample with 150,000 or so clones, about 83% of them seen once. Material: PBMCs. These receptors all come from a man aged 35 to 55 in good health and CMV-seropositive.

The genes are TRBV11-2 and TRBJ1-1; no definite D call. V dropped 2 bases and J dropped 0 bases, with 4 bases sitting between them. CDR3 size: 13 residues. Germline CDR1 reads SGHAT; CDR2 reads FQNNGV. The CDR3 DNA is TGTGCCAGCAGCTTATCAATGAACACTGAAGCTTTCTTT. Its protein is CASSLSMNTEAFF.

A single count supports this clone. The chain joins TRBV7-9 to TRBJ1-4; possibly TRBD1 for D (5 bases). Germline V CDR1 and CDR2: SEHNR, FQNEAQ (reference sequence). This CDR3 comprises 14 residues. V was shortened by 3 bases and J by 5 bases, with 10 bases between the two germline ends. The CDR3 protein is CASSLDIQNEKLFF. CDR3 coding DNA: TGTGCCAGCAGCTTGGACATCCAGAATGAAAAACTGTTTTTT. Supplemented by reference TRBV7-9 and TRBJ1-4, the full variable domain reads DTGVSQNPRHKITKRGQNVTFRCDPISEHNRLYWYRQTLGQGPEFLTYFQNEAQLEKSRLLSDRFSAERPKGSFSTLEIQRTEQGDSAMYLCASSLDIQNEKLFFGSGTQLSVL.

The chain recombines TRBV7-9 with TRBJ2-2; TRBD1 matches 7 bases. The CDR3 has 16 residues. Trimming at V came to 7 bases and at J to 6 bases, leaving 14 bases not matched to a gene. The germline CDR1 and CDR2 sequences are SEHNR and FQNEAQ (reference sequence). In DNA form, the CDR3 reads TGTGCCAGCACCTTGAGGAAAGGGGGCAAGGCCGGGGAGCTGTTTTTT. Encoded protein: CASTLRKGGKAGELFF.

DNA of the CDR3: TGCGCCAGCAGCTTGGACAGGGGACAGACCCAGTACTTC. It encodes CASSLDRGQTQYF. The chain has TRBV5-1 and TRBJ2-5, with TRBD1 identical over 7 bases. J gave up 6 bases and V 0 bases, and 2 bases lay outside the gene matches. Per germline, CDR1 SGHRS and CDR2 YFSETQ. The CDR3 totals 13 residues.